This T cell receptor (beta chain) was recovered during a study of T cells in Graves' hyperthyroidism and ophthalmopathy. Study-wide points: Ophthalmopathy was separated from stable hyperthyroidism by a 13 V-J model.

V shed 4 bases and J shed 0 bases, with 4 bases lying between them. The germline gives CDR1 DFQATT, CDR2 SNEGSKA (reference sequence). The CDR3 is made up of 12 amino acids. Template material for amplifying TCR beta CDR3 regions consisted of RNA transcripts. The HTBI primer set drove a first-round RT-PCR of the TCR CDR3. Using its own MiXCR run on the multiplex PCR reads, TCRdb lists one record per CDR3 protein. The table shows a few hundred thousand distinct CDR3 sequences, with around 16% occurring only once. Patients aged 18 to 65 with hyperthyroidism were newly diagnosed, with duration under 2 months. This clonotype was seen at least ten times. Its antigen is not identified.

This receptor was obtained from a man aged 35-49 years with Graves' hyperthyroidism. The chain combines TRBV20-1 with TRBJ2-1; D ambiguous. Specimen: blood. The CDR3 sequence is CSATSSYNEQFF. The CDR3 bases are TGCAGTGCTACTAGCTCCTACAATGAGCAGTTCTTC.